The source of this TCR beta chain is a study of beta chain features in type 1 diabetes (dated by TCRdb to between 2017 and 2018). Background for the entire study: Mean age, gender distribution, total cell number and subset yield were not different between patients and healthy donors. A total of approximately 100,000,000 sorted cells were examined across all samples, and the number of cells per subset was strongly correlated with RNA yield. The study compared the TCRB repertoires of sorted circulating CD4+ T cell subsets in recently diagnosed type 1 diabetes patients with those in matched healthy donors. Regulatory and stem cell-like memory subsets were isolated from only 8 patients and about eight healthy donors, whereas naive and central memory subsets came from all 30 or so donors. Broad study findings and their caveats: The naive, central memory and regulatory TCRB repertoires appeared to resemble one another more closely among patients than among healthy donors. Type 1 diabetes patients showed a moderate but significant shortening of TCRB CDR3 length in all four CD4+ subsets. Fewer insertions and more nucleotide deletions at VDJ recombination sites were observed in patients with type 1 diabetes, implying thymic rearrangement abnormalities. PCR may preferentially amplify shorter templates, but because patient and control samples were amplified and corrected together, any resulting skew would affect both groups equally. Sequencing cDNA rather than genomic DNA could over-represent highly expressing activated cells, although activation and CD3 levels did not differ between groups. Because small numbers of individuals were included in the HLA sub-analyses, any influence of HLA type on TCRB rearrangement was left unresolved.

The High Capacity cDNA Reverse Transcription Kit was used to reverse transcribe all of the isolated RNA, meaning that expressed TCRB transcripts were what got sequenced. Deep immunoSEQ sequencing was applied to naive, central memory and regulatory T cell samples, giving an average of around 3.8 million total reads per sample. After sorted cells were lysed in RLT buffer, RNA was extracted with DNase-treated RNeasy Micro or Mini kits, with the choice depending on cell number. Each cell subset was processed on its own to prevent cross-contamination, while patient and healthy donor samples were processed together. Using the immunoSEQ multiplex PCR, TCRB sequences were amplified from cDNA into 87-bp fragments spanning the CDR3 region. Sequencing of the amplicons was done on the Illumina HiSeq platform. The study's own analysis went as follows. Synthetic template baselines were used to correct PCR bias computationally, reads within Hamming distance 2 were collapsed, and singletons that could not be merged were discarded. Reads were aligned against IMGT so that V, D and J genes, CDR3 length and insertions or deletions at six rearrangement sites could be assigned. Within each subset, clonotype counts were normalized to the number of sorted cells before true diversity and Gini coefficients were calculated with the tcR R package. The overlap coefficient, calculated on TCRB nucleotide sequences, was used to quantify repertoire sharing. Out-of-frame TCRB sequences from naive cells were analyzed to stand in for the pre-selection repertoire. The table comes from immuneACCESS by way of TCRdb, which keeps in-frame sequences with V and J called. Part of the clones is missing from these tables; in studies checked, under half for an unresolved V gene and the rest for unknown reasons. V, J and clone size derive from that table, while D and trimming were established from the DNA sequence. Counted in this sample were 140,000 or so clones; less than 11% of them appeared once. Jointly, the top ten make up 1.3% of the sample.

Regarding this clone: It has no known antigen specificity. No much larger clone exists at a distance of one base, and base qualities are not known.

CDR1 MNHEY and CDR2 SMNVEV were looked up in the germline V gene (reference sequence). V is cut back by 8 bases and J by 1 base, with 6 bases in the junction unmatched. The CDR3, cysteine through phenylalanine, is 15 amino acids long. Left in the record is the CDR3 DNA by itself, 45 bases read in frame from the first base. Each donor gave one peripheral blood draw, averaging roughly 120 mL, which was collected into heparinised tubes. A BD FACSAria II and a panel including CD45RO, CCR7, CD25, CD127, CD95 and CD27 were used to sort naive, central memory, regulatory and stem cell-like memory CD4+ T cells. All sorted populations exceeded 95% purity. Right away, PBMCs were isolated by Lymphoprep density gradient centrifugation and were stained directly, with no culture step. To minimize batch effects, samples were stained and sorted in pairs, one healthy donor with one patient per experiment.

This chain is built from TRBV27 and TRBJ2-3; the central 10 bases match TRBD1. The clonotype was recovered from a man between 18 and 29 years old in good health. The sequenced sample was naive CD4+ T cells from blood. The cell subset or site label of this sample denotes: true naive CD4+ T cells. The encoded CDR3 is CASGRTGGRTDTQYF. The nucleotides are TGTGCCAGCGGCCGGACAGGGGGGCGCACAGATACGCAGTATTTT.